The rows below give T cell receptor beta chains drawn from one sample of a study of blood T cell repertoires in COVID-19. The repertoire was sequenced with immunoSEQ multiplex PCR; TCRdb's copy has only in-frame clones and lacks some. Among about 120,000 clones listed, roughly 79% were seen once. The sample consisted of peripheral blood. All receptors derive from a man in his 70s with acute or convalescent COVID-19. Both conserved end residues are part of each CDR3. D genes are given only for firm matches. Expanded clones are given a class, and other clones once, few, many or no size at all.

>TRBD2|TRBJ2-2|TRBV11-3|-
CASSSRGGGELFF
TGTGCCAGCAGCTCGCGGGGGGGCGGGGAGCTGTTTTTT
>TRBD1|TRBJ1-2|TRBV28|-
CASRTGQGANGYTF
TGTGCCAGCAGAACCGGACAGGGGGCAAATGGCTACACCTTC
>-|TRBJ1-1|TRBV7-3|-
CASSISGGDTEAFF
TGTGCCAGCAGCATCTCCGGAGGGGACACTGAAGCTTTCTTT
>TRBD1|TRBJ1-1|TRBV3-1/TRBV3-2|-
CASSQGTGWSTEAFF
TGTGCCAGCAGCCAAGGGACAGGGTGGAGCACTGAAGCTTTCTTT
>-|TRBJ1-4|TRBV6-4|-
CASSSQQGGELFF
TGTGCCAGCAGTTCCCAACAGGGTGGGGAACTGTTTTTT
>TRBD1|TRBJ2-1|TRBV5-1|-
CASSLQGADEQFF
TGCGCCAGCAGCTTGCAGGGGGCAGATGAGCAGTTCTTC
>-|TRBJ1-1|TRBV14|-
CASTRWTLSEAFF
TGTGCCAGCACCCGATGGACACTATCTGAAGCTTTCTTT
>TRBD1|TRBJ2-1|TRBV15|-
CATSRVRDRGYNEQFF
TGTGCCACCAGCAGAGTGCGGGACAGGGGCTACAATGAGCAGTTCTTC
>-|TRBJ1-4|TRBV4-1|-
CASSQDGPRGGPTNEKLFF
TGCGCCAGCAGCCAAGATGGGCCAAGGGGGGGCCCAACTAATGAAAAACTGTTTTTT
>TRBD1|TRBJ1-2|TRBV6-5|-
CASSTTGGAPYAYTF
TGTGCCAGCAGTACTACAGGGGGCGCGCCTTATGCCTACACCTTC
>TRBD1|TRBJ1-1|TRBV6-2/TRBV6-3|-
CASSYSTGGDAFF
TGTGCCAGCAGTTACAGCACAGGGGGCGACGCTTTCTTT
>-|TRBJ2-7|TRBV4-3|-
CASSQETGQLYSYEQYF
TGCGCCAGCAGCCAAGAGACAGGTCAGCTTTACTCCTACGAGCAGTACTTC
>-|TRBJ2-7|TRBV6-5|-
CASNQIGVGEQYF
TGTGCCAGCAATCAAATAGGGGTGGGGGAGCAGTACTTC
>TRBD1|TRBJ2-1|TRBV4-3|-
CASSQALPTGVLGISYNEQFF
TGCGCCAGCAGCCAAGCCCTACCGACAGGGGTCCTGGGGATCTCTTACAATGAGCAGTTCTTC
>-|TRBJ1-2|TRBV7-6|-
CASSNQGSYGYTF
TGTGCCAGCAGCAACCAGGGGAGCTATGGCTACACCTTC
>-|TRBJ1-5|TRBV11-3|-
CASSPGIDQPQHF
TGTGCCAGCAGCCCGGGGATCGATCAGCCCCAGCATTTT
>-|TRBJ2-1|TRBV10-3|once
CAIGAAASSLVDEQFF
TGTGCCATCGGTGCCGCCGCCAGCAGCCTAGTCGATGAGCAGTTCTTC
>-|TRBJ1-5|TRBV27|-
CASSLVQNQPQHF
TGTGCCAGCAGTTTAGTTCAAAATCAGCCCCAGCATTTT
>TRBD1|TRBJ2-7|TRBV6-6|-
CASSSGTGYEQYF
TGTGCCAGCAGTTCCGGGACAGGGTACGAGCAGTACTTC
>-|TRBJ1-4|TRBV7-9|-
CASSFTALQAPNEKLFF
TGTGCCAGCAGCTTCACGGCCCTACAGGCTCCTAATGAAAAACTGTTTTTT
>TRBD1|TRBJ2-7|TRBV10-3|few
CAISGGTGGAYEQYF
TGTGCCATCAGTGGGGGGACAGGGGGGGCCTACGAGCAGTACTTC
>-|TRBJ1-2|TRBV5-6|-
CASSLSGGYTF
TGTGCCAGCAGCTTGTCAGGTGGCTACACCTTC
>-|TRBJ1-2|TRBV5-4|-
CASSPDRIGYTF
TGTGCCAGCAGTCCAGACAGGATAGGCTACACCTTC
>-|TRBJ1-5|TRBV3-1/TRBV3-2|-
CASSQDPGRGPHNQPQHF
TGTGCCAGCAGCCAAGATCCCGGCAGGGGCCCCCACAATCAGCCCCAGCATTTT
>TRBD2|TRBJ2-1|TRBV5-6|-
CASSFRLAGHNEQFF
TGTGCCAGCAGCTTCCGGCTAGCGGGGCACAATGAGCAGTTCTTC
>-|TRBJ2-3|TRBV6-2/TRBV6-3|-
CASSYSSLASQYF
TGTGCCAGCAGTTACTCGAGTCTAGCTTCGCAGTATTTT
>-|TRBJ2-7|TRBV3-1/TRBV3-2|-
CASSHYLYEQYF
TGTGCCAGCAGCCATTATCTTTACGAGCAGTACTTC
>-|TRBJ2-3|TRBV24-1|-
CATSDSGTDTQYF
TGTGCCACCAGTGATTCGGGCACAGATACGCAGTATTTT
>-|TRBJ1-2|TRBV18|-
CASSPPDTYGYTF
TGTGCCAGCTCACCACCTGACACTTATGGCTACACCTTC
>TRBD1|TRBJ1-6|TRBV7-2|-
CASSGDRRSPLHF
TGTGCCAGCAGCGGGGACAGGCGGTCACCCCTCCACTTT
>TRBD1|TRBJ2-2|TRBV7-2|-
CASSLAGTANTGELFF
TGTGCCAGCAGCTTAGCCGGGACAGCGAACACCGGGGAGCTGTTTTTT
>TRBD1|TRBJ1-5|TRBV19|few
CASSPRQGAISNQPQHF
TGTGCCAGTAGTCCAAGACAGGGGGCGATAAGCAATCAGCCCCAGCATTTT
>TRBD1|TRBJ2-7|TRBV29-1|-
CSVVGNRGPYEQYF
TGCAGCGTTGTCGGGAACAGGGGGCCCTACGAGCAGTACTTC